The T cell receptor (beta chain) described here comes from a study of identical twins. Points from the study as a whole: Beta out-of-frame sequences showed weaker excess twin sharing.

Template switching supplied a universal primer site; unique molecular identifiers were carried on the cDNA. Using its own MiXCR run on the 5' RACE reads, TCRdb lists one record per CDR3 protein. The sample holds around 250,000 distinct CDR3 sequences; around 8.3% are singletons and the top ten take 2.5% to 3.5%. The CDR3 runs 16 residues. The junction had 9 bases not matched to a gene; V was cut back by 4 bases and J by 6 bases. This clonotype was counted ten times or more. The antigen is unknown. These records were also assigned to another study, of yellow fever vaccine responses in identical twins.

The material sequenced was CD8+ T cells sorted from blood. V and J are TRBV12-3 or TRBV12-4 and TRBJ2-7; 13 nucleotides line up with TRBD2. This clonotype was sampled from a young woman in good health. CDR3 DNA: TGTGCCAGCAGTTCCGGGACTAGCGGGATTCCAGGCGAGCAGTACTTC. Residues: CASSSGTSGIPGEQYF.